Here is one TCR beta chain with its context. Other DNA sequences from this sample encode an identical CDR3 as well. Germline V gene sequence: CDR1 MNHEY, CDR2 SVGAGI. There are 15 residues in the CDR3. J lost 0 bases, V lost 8 bases, and 4 bases had no gene match. Method: immunoSEQ multiplex PCR; TCRdb's copy keeps in-frame clones and lacks some. The sample shows about 100,000 clones, 88% of them seen only once. This sample is drawn from a study of T cell responses to AZD1222 COVID-19 vaccine. This TCR came from an adult in good health. Sequencing used peripheral blood, obtained on day 0 of AZD1222 vaccination. The rearrangement uses TRBV6-5 and TRBJ2-6; 7 bases are shared with TRBD1. CDR3 sequence reads: CASRTGGSGANVLTF. The CDR3 bases are TGTGCCAGCCGGACAGGAGGCTCTGGGGCCAACGTCCTGACTTTC.